This T cell receptor beta chain was obtained from a study of blood T cell repertoires in COVID-19. The assay was immunoSEQ multiplex PCR, and TCRdb's table has in-frame clones only and misses some. Of approximately 35,000 clones in the sample, around 84% were seen once. The sequence came from a human donor in a cohort sampled during active COVID-19. Sequences were obtained from peripheral blood.

The CDR3 region has the DNA TGCAGCGTTGACGCTCGACAGGGGAACACTGAAGCTTTCTTT. Protein sequence: CSVDARQGNTEAFF. The chain combines TRBV29-1 with TRBJ1-1; TRBD1 matches at 7 bases. J was trimmed by 1 base and V by 3 bases; bases with no gene match: 5. This CDR3 is built from 14 residues. CDR1 and CDR2 (germline): SQVTM, ANQGSEA.